This record concerns one T cell receptor (beta chain) sequence. What it binds is unknown. The data were taken from a study of neoadjuvant nivolumab and ipilimumab in lung cancer. This table comes from immunoSEQ multiplex PCR, and its TCRdb copy is limited to in-frame clones, with some not included. The table has 15,000 to 20,000 clones, around 79% seen once. Deletions cut 6 bases from V and 4 bases from J, with 15 bases between. The CDR3 is 15 residues long. Germline-derived CDR1 and CDR2 are MNHNS and SASEGT. Study-level points and caveats: Only two of four nivolumab-treated tumors gained richness and clonality by surgery. Resected-tumor TCR richness correlated positively with pretherapy blood richness. A small number of samples were TCR sequenced.

Sequencing was performed on tumor tissue, taken after neoadjuvant nivolumab, alone or with ipilimumab, at or shortly before surgery. The TCR sequence derives from an adult with non-small cell lung cancer. This rearrangement joins TRBV6-1 to TRBJ1-4, with a tentative D call TRBD1 (6 bases). CDR3 sequence reads: CASRRHRDFNEKLFF. The CDR3 region has the DNA TGTGCCAGCAGGAGACACAGGGATTTTAATGAAAAACTGTTTTTT.